The 22 T cell receptor beta chains given below trace back to one sample, sequenced in a study of shared clonotypes between healthy human individuals. Data came from immunoSEQ multiplex PCR; TCRdb stores just in-frame clones and leaves some out. Of millions of clones listed, around 95% are singletons. Sequences were obtained from naive CD4+ T cells sorted from blood. The subset was: CD45RA+ positively selected. The receptor set was obtained from a man aged 18 to 29 in good health.

This chain joins TRBV5-8 and TRBJ1-4, with a possible D match to TRBD1 (5 bases). The CDR3 is 16 amino acids. The germline V gene encodes CDR1 SGHTS and CDR2 YDEGEE. V lost 6 bases and J lost 3, with 18 bases in between. This chain's CDR3 is CASTLGHSSSNEKLFF. The DNA for the CDR3 is TGTGCCAGCACCCTCGGACATTCGTCATCTAATGAAAAACTGTTTTTT.

This chain joins TRBV5-1 and TRBJ2-2; D is perhaps TRBD1 (6 bases). The V end was cut by 1 base, the J end by 4 bases, with 14 bases between. In germline, CDR1 is SGHRS, CDR2 YFSETQ. The CDR3 extends over 16 amino acids. CDR3 sequence: CASSLRSLGGTGELFF. For the CDR3, the DNA is TGCGCCAGCAGCTTGCGCAGCCTAGGGGGCACCGGGGAGCTGTTTTTT.

The chain uses TRBV28 and TRBJ2-3; no clear D gene. CDR1 MDHEN and CDR2 SYDVKM come from the germline V gene. Trimming removed 5 bases at V and 3 bases at J, with 6 bases between. This CDR3 spans 12 amino acids. As DNA, the CDR3 is TGTGCCAGCAGTACCTTAACAGATACGCAGTATTTT. Protein product: CASSTLTDTQYF. The whole variable domain, remainder taken from reference TRBV28 and TRBJ2-3, is DVKVTQSSRYLVKRTGEKVFLECVQDMDHENMFWYRQDPGLGLRLIYFSYDVKMKEKGDIPEGYSVSREKKERFSLILESASTNQTSMYLCASSTLTDTQYFGPGTRLTVL.

Regarding this clone: The sample carries other DNA sequences with the same CDR3. The V gene is TRBV7-2, the J gene TRBJ2-4; D ambiguous. The CDR3 consists of 14 residues. V dropped 5 bases and J dropped 0 bases, with 8 bases sitting between them. The germline gives CDR1 SGHTA, CDR2 FQGNSA. The CDR3 is CASSPGLAKNIQYF. CDR3 sequence (DNA): TGTGCCAGCAGCCCTGGGCTAGCCAAAAACATTCAGTACTTC.

The chain employs TRBV11-2 and TRBJ1-4; D uncertain. The V end was cut by 1 base, the J end by 8 bases, with 5 bases between. Per the germline V gene, CDR1 is SGHAT and CDR2 is FQNNGV. The CDR3 contains 12 residues. In DNA form, the CDR3 reads TGTGCCAGCAGCTTAGCCAGGGAAAAACTGTTTTTT. Translation gives CASSLAREKLFF.

This sequence joins TRBV28 and TRBJ2-2; D gene unclear. Germline V gene lookup returns CDR1 MDHEN and CDR2 SYDVKM. The CDR3 is made up of 14 amino acids. V was shortened by 5 bases and J by 1 base, with 8 bases between the two germline ends. In DNA, the CDR3 is TGTGCCAGCAGTCGCCATATGAACACCGGGGAGCTGTTTTTT. Translating gives CASSRHMNTGELFF.

The chain carries TRBV2 and TRBJ1-5, with D possibly TRBD1 on 5 matching bases. CDR3 length: 13 residues. The germline V gene encodes CDR1 SNHLY and CDR2 FYNNEI. Trimming left V 8 bases short and J 6 bases short, with 14 bases between. Here the CDR3 reads CASDRGGVQPQHF. CDR3 nucleotides: TGTGCCAGCGACAGAGGAGGGGTTCAGCCCCAGCATTTT.

The V gene is TRBV19, the J gene TRBJ1-5; no definite D call. The CDR3 runs 13 residues. Trimming removed 3 bases from V and 4 bases from J, with 7 bases in between. CDR1 and CDR2 from the germline V gene are LNHDA and SQIVND (reference sequence). The CDR3: CASSMRPNQPQHF. In DNA form, the CDR3 reads TGTGCCAGTAGTATGAGGCCTAATCAGCCCCAGCATTTT.

The chain joins TRBV10-3 to TRBJ2-1, with TRBD2 matching 7 bases. This CDR3 is 12 amino acids long. Germline values: CDR1 ENHRY, CDR2 SYGVKD. Unmatched junction bases numbered 5, after V lost 10 bases and J lost 5 bases. The CDR3 loop reads CASTREDNEQFF. CDR3 nucleotides: TGTGCCAGCACCCGGGAGGACAATGAGCAGTTCTTC.

The chain carries TRBV18 and TRBJ1-5; 7 nucleotides agree with TRBD1. The junction had 7 bases not matched to a gene; V was cut back by 6 bases and J by 5 bases. The CDR3 covers 14 residues. Germline CDR1 and CDR2: KGHSH and LQKENI. The CDR3 bases are TGTGCCAGCTCCCGCCGACAGGGCGATCAGCCCCAGCATTTT. Residues: CASSRRQGDQPQHF.

V is TRBV25-1 and J is TRBJ1-1, with TRBD1 as a possible D gene (5 bases). This CDR3 contains 13 residues. Trimming shortened V by 2 bases and J by 10 bases, and 14 bases separated the two germline ends. Looked up from germline, CDR1 is MGHDK and CDR2 is SYGVNS. CDR3 protein: CASSEVGTQGAFF. CDR3 in DNA: TGTGCCAGCAGTGAAGTGGGGACTCAGGGAGCTTTCTTT.

The chain's CDR3 is CATSGLNEQFF. CDR3 nucleotides: TGTGCCACCTCGGGACTGAATGAGCAGTTCTTC. The V call is TRBV28, the J call TRBJ2-1, with D maybe TRBD2 (6 bases). The CDR3 loop spans 11 amino acids. Germline-derived CDR1 and CDR2 are MDHEN and SYDVKM. The germline V and J ends were trimmed by 10 bases and 7 bases, with 11 bases remaining between them.

The chain uses TRBV7-6 and TRBJ2-7; D is possibly TRBD2 (6 bases). CDR3 size: 12 residues. V was pared by 1 base and J by 7 bases, with 8 bases between. CDR1 and CDR2 from the germline V gene are SGHVS and FNYEAQ. The CDR3 reads CASSLGRGEQYF. The CDR3, as DNA: TGTGCCAGCAGCTTAGGACGGGGGGAGCAGTACTTC.

The chain uses TRBV7-9 and TRBJ1-5; D is unresolved. CDR3 size: 14 residues. Trimming cost V 5 bases and J 3 bases, with 11 bases left between them. The germline gives CDR1 SEHNR, CDR2 FQNEAQ (reference sequence). CDR3: CASSAQGNNQPQHF. The CDR3 DNA sequence: TGTGCCAGCAGCGCGCAAGGGAACAATCAGCCCCAGCATTTT. Variable domain in full (rest from reference TRBV7-9 and TRBJ1-5): DTGVSQNPRHKITKRGQNVTFRCDPISEHNRLYWYRQTLGQGPEFLTYFQNEAQLEKSRLLSDRFSAERPKGSFSTLEIQRTEQGDSAMYLCASSAQGNNQPQHFGDGTRLSIL.

This rearrangement joins TRBV10-3 to TRBJ1-2; D gene unclear. In germline, CDR1 is ENHRY, CDR2 SYGVKD. V was cut by 4 bases and J by 6 bases, with 15 bases left in between. This CDR3 comprises 14 residues. CDR3 residues: CAISVPPGRDGYTF. For the CDR3, the DNA is TGTGCCATCAGTGTCCCTCCAGGACGGGATGGCTACACCTTC.

As to this clone: Other DNA sequences in the same sample also yield this CDR3. The chain combines TRBV29-1 with TRBJ2-5, with D hard to call. Per germline, CDR1 SQVTM and CDR2 ANQGSEA. Trimming cost V 4 bases and J 2 bases, with 11 bases left between them. This CDR3 is 13 amino acids long. The CDR3 is CSVVPGPQETQYF. The CDR3 bases are TGCAGCGTTGTTCCAGGTCCTCAAGAGACCCAGTACTTC.

This chain uses TRBV6-1 with TRBJ1-1; D remains unclear. Germline assignment: CDR1 MNHNS and CDR2 SASEGT. This CDR3 region has 18 residues. Deletions cut 2 bases from V and 1 base from J, with 20 bases between. CDR3 DNA sequence: TGTGCCAGCAGTGAATTGGGCTTTAAATCGGACGGGAACACTGAAGCTTTCTTT. This encodes CASSELGFKSDGNTEAFF.

The CDR3 sequence: CASSFLWGAEYF. CDR3 nucleotides: TGTGCCAGCAGTTTTTTGTGGGGGGCGGAATACTTC. This chain uses TRBV28 with TRBJ2-7; D may be TRBD1 or TRBD2 (6 bases each). Trimming pared 3 bases from V and 13 bases from J, leaving 16 bases between. From germline, CDR1 is MDHEN and CDR2 SYDVKM. The CDR3 consists of 12 residues.

The chain carries TRBV5-4 and TRBJ1-2; the D is unclear. Trimming removed 6 bases at V and 6 bases at J, with 18 bases between. Germline V CDR1 and CDR2: SGHNT, YYREEE (reference sequence). The CDR3 runs to 14 residues. CDR3 loop: CASTARVEGDGYTF. The DNA for the CDR3 is TGTGCCAGCACGGCGAGGGTAGAAGGTGATGGCTACACCTTC.

V gene TRBV5-6 combines with J gene TRBJ2-5; no clear D. The germline V gene has CDR1 SGHDT and CDR2 YYEEEE. The CDR3 totals 16 residues. Trimming removed 0 bases at V and 1 base at J, with 13 bases between. CDR3 nucleotides: TGTGCCAGCAGCTTGGGGGTAACAGCCTTCCAAGAGACCCAGTACTTC. Its protein product is CASSLGVTAFQETQYF.

This clone came up once. The same CDR3 also results from other DNA sequences found in this sample. This chain uses TRBV9 with TRBJ1-2, with 7 bases identical to TRBD1. J gave up 0 bases and V 0 bases, and 5 bases lay outside the gene matches. From germline, CDR1 is SGDLS and CDR2 YYNGEE. This CDR3 contains 16 residues. CDR3 nucleotides: TGTGCCAGCAGCGTAGGGACAGGCCTAGCTAACTATGGCTACACCTTC. Translating it yields CASSVGTGLANYGYTF.

V is TRBV28 and J is TRBJ2-7, with 7 bases that match TRBD2. With V trimmed by 5 bases and J by 4 bases, 2 bases remained unmatched. This CDR3 is built from 12 residues. Germline values: CDR1 MDHEN, CDR2 SYDVKM. Here the CDR3 reads CASSPAGYEQYF. The CDR3 DNA reads as TGTGCCAGCAGTCCAGCGGGATACGAGCAGTACTTC.